What follows are 24 T cell receptor beta chains derived from one specimen sequenced in a study of identical twins. MiXCR, applied by TCRdb to the 5' RACE reads, yields one record per CDR3 protein. This table has some 730,000 distinct CDR3 sequences, 15% to 20% appearing once. This sample also appeared in a second study, on T cells expressing NK-cell markers.

Material: PBMCs. These receptors all come from a woman aged 18-35 years in good health.

V gene TRBV20-1 combines with J gene TRBJ2-7, with TRBD2 matching 10 bases. The junction had 8 bases not matched to a gene; V was cut back by 5 bases and J by 1 base. Germline CDR1 is DFQATT and CDR2 is SNEGSKA (reference sequence). The CDR3 runs 15 residues. CDR3 sequence (DNA): TGCAGTGCTGGGCCTAGCGGGGGAGGGTCCTACGAGCAGTACTTC. It translates to CSAGPSGGGSYEQYF.

The chain employs TRBV7-6 and TRBJ2-1, with D perhaps matching TRBD1 (6 bases). CDR3 length equals 14 residues. Per the germline V gene, CDR1 is SGHVS and CDR2 is FNYEAQ. The V gene lost 1 base and the J gene lost 10 bases, with 14 bases spanning the gap. The CDR3 here is CASSLVRGSGEQFF. In DNA form, the CDR3 reads TGTGCCAGCAGCTTAGTCAGGGGATCGGGCGAGCAGTTCTTC.

This chain uses TRBV11-1 with TRBJ2-3, with 12 nucleotides matching TRBD2. Germline V gene sequence: CDR1 SGHAT, CDR2 FQDESV (reference sequence). The CDR3 totals 18 residues. V shed 6 bases and J 2 bases; nucleotides not matched to a gene: 12. DNA for the CDR3: TGTGCCAGCAGTCAAGTGATAAGACTAGCGGGAGACACAGATACGCAGTATTTT. As protein: CASSQVIRLAGDTDTQYF.

This clonotype was counted only a few times. This chain uses TRBV12-3 or TRBV12-4 with TRBJ2-1; TRBD1 might be the D (5 bases). This CDR3 contains 15 residues. V was trimmed by 4 bases and J by 7 bases, leaving 17 bases between them. This CDR3 reads CASSWAHTGRNEQFF. The DNA for the CDR3 is TGTGCCAGCAGTTGGGCCCACACAGGTAGGAATGAGCAGTTCTTC.

This clonotype was observed a few times. This CDR3 reads CASSELMGDNEQFF. CDR3 in DNA: TGCGCCAGCAGTGAGCTTATGGGGGACAATGAGCAGTTCTTC. The chain combines TRBV10-2 with TRBJ2-1, with D perhaps being TRBD1 or TRBD2 (5 bases each). Trimming took off 2 bases at V and 5 bases at J, with 10 bases between the two ends. Germline values: CDR1 WSHSY, CDR2 SAAADI. This CDR3 region has 14 residues.

The chain is built from TRBV7-9 and TRBJ2-7; the D call may be TRBD1 or TRBD2 (5 bases each). The CDR3 extends over 11 amino acids. Between the trimmed V and J ends, which lost 5 bases and 9 bases, there was a span of 11 bases. CDR1 and CDR2 (germline): SEHNR, FQNEAQ (reference sequence). The CDR3 coding sequence is TGTGCCAGCAGCAGGGACGTGGGGCAGTACTTC. It yields the protein CASSRDVGQYF.

There are many counts of this clonotype. CDR3 in DNA: TGTGCCACCGCTGAAAGCGGGAGGGCCTACAATGAGCAGTTCTTC. Translating it yields CATAESGRAYNEQFF. The chain has TRBV24-1 and TRBJ2-1; 10 bases map to TRBD2. The CDR3 length is 15 residues. J was trimmed by 2 bases and V by 9 bases; bases with no gene match: 6. Germline loops: CDR1 KGHDR, CDR2 SFDVKD.

This clonotype has just a few counts. The rearrangement links TRBV5-1 to TRBJ2-5, with 8 bases fitting TRBD2. The CDR3 runs 15 residues. CDR1 and CDR2 (germline): SGHRS, YFSETQ. V was clipped by 2 bases and J by 5 bases; unmatched bases: 8. CDR3 sequence (DNA): TGCGCCAGCAGCTTTACGGCGGGGGGTTTGGAGACCCAGTACTTC. This encodes CASSFTAGGLETQYF.

The J gene is TRBJ2-7, the V gene TRBV12-3 or TRBV12-4; 7 bases match TRBD2. The trim removed 5 bases at V and 3 bases at J, leaving 7 bases unmatched. CDR3 length: 14 residues. CDR3 amino acids: CASSRRASGYEQYF. CDR3 coding DNA: TGTGCCAGCAGTCGGCGGGCTAGCGGCTACGAGCAGTACTTC.

The chain has TRBV5-1 and TRBJ2-3; a weak D match, TRBD2 (6 bases). Per the germline V gene, CDR1 is SGHRS and CDR2 is YFSETQ. V was pared by 3 bases and J by 0 bases, with 11 bases between. The CDR3 sequence is 15 residues long. The CDR3 reads CASSSSGSSTDTQYF. The CDR3 bases are TGCGCCAGCAGCTCGAGCGGGTCTAGCACAGATACGCAGTATTTT.

The CDR3 protein is CASSSPTRTNEKLFF. CDR3 sequence (DNA): TGTGCCAGCAGCTCCCCCACCAGAACTAATGAAAAACTGTTTTTT. The rearrangement links TRBV7-9 to TRBJ1-4, with D uncertain. Trimming removed 4 bases at V and 1 base at J, with 10 bases between. From germline, CDR1 is SEHNR and CDR2 FQNEAQ (reference sequence). This CDR3 has 15 amino acids.

The V call is TRBV5-1, the J call TRBJ1-1; D unclear. This CDR3 comprises 15 residues. Trimming removed 0 bases from V and 2 bases from J, with 11 bases in between. The V gene's germline CDR1 is SGHRS and CDR2 YFSETQ. In DNA, the CDR3 is TGCGCCAGCAGCTTGGCCCCGGGGAAAAACACTGAAGCTTTCTTT. Its protein is CASSLAPGKNTEAFF. The variable domain in full, with the rest retrieved from reference TRBV5-1 and TRBJ1-1, is KAGVTQTPRYLIKTRGQQVTLSCSPISGHRSVSWYQQTPGQGLQFLFEYFSETQRNKGNFPGRFSGRQFSNSRSEMNVSTLELGDSALYLCASSLAPGKNTEAFFGQGTRLTVV.

This clonotype was picked up a small number of times. CDR3 sequence reads: CSAEPGYNSPLHF. For the CDR3, the DNA is TGCAGTGCCGAGCCAGGGTATAATTCACCCCTCCACTTT. This sequence joins TRBV20-1 and TRBJ1-6, with D possibly being TRBD1 (5 bases). The CDR3 is made up of 13 amino acids. Trimming removed 6 bases from V and 4 bases from J, with 10 bases in between. Germline V gives CDR1 DFQATT, CDR2 SNEGSKA (reference sequence).

This CDR3 reads CASSSRTGSDEQYF. Written as DNA, the CDR3 is TGTGCCAGCAGTTCCAGGACAGGGTCGGACGAGCAGTACTTC. The chain combines TRBV6-2 or TRBV6-3 with TRBJ2-7, with 8 nucleotides matching TRBD1. This CDR3 comprises 14 residues. Germline V gene sequence: CDR1 MNHEY, CDR2 SVGEGT. V shed 4 bases and J 5 bases; nucleotides not matched to a gene: 7.

This clonotype was observed many times. V is TRBV6-1 and J is TRBJ1-1; the D gene is possibly TRBD1 (6 bases). Germline CDR1 MNHNS, CDR2 SASEGT. Trimming stripped 1 base from V and 11 bases from J, with 23 bases between. The length of the CDR3 is 16 residues. The chain's CDR3 is CASSEVAEGGKSKAFF. CDR3 nucleotide sequence: TGTGCCAGCAGTGAAGTCGCGGAGGGGGGTAAAAGTAAGGCTTTCTTT.

There are a few counts of this clonotype. A junction end diverges from the germline sequence, so it may reflect a read error. This chain joins TRBV5-1 and TRBJ2-5, with D possibly being TRBD1 (6 bases). This CDR3 region has 15 residues. Germline-derived CDR1 and CDR2 are SGHRS and YFSETQ. This CDR3 is CASSSWGLSQETQYF. Written as DNA, the CDR3 is TGTGCCAGCAGCTCCTGGGGGCTCTCCCAAGAGACCCAGTACTTC.

The rearrangement uses TRBV20-1 and TRBJ2-7, with unresolved D. From germline, CDR1 is DFQATT and CDR2 SNEGSKA (reference sequence). This CDR3 has 15 amino acids. Trimming removed 3 bases from V and 5 bases from J, with 20 bases in between. CDR3 in DNA: TGCAGTGCTAGGCGCAACAGAGCCGAGAGGAACGAGCAGTACTTC. Translating gives CSARRNRAERNEQYF.

This clonotype came up a few times. The chain uses TRBV20-1 and TRBJ2-1, with TRBD2 matching over 7 bases. This CDR3 comprises 15 residues. The germline V gene encodes CDR1 DFQATT and CDR2 SNEGSKA (reference sequence). V trimming: 6 bases; J trimming: 0 bases; junction bases outside the gene matches: 8. DNA for the CDR3: TGCAGTGCCGCGGGAGCAGGGAGCTCCTACAATGAGCAGTTCTTC. Its protein is CSAAGAGSSYNEQFF.

This clonotype occurred a few times. This chain links TRBV10-3 with TRBJ2-7; D gene unclear. V shed 4 bases and J shed 1 base, with 11 bases lying between them. Per the germline V gene, CDR1 is ENHRY and CDR2 is SYGVKD. The CDR3 contains 14 residues. The CDR3 DNA is TGTGCCATCAGTGGTAGGAATCAATCCTACGAGCAGTACTTC. Protein: CAISGRNQSYEQYF.

The chain uses TRBV7-9 and TRBJ2-1; D not certain. Germline V lookup: CDR1 SEHNR, CDR2 FQNEAQ (reference sequence). V gave up 2 bases and J gave up 10 bases, with 12 bases separating them. The CDR3 has 13 residues. The CDR3 reads CASSLKAPPEQFF. For the CDR3, the DNA is TGTGCCAGCAGCTTAAAAGCACCCCCAGAGCAGTTCTTC.

This clonotype was observed a few times. The CDR3 nucleotides read TGTGCCAGCAGCGTAGTAGCGGTTAACACAGATACGCAGTATTTT. Residues: CASSVVAVNTDTQYF. The genes are TRBV9 and TRBJ2-3, with a possible D match to TRBD2 (6 bases). CDR3 length: 15 residues. CDR1 and CDR2 from the germline V gene are SGDLS and YYNGEE. V lost 0 bases and J 2 bases, leaving 10 bases between the germline ends.

This clonotype was counted a few times. The chain combines TRBV7-2 with TRBJ1-6, with a possible D match to TRBD1 (5 bases). The V gene lost 3 bases and the J gene lost 10 bases, with 19 bases spanning the gap. The germline gives CDR1 SGHTA, CDR2 FQGNSA. The CDR3 has 16 amino acids. CDR3 nucleotides: TGTGCCAGCAGCTTCACCCTTATAGGGAGGGACTCACCCCTCCACTTT. Its translation is CASSFTLIGRDSPLHF.

This clonotype was seen more than once but under ten times. The genes are TRBV20-1 and TRBJ2-1; 9 bases are a match to TRBD2. Germline V gives CDR1 DFQATT, CDR2 SNEGSKA (reference sequence). The CDR3 has 14 amino acids. Germline trimming cut 4 bases from V and 8 bases from J; bases unmatched to any gene: 9. Here the CDR3 reads CSAIAGAARDEQFF. As DNA, the CDR3 is TGCAGTGCTATAGCGGGGGCCGCTAGGGATGAGCAGTTCTTC.

This clonotype has at least ten counts. The chain recombines TRBV12-3 or TRBV12-4 with TRBJ2-7; TRBD1 matches at 7 bases. The V segment lost 5 bases and the J segment 6 bases; nucleotides outside the gene matches: 7. The CDR3 runs 13 residues. The CDR3 region is CASSLLTGTEQYF. In DNA, the CDR3 is TGTGCCAGCAGTCTCTTGACAGGGACCGAGCAGTACTTC.